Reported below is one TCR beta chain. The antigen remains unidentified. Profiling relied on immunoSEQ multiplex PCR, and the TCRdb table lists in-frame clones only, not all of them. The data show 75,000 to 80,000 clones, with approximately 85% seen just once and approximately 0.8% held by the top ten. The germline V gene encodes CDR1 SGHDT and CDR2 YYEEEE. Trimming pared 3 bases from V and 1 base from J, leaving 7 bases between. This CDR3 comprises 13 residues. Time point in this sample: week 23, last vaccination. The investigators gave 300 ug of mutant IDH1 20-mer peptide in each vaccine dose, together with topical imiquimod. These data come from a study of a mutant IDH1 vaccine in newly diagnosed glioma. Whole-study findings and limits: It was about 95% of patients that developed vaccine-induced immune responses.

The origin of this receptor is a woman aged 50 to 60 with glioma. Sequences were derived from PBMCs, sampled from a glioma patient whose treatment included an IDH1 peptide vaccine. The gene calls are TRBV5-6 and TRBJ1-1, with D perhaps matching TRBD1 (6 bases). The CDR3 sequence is CASSWTENTEAFF. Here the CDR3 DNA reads TGTGCCAGCAGCTGGACAGAGAACACTGAAGCTTTCTTT.